This TCR beta chain stems from a study of regulatory T cells in long-lasting Graves disease. Germline assignment: CDR1 PRHDT and CDR2 FYEKMQ (reference sequence). The CDR3 contains 16 residues. The V end lost 3 bases, the J end lost 6 bases, and 18 bases lay between the germline ends. As to time point: persistent/refractory GD, antithyroid drugs over 5 years with positive TRAb. Extracted PBMC RNA gave rise to the TCR library. CDR3-region Arm-PCR and iRepertoire HTBI primers produced the TCR beta libraries. TCRdb called the multiplex PCR reads again in MiXCR, with one record for every CDR3 protein. The table lists about 660,000 distinct CDR3 sequences, about 30% of them singletons, with around 42% in the top ten.

The chain links TRBV13 to TRBJ1-5; no clear D gene. The sequencing here drew on peripheral blood mononuclear cells (PBMCs), taken when the disease was refractory, from a patient treated with antithyroid drugs. The source of this sequence is a female donor with Graves disease. The CDR3 DNA reads TGTGCCAGCAGCTTTGGTGGGTTTGGAAAAAGTCAGCCCCAGCATTTT. Translating gives CASSFGGFGKSQPQHF.